The text below deals with one T cell receptor (beta chain). Its antigen remains unknown. Reprocessing the 5' RACE reads, TCRdb reports a single entry for every CDR3 protein and omits DNA. This table holds roughly 380,000 distinct CDR3 sequences. The CDR3 loop spans 15 amino acids. Germline CDR1 is SGHTA and CDR2 is FQGTGA. The source of the sample is a study of T cells expressing NK-cell markers. Overall study results and limits: There remained a lack of clarity about HCMV specificity of expanded NKG2C+ T cell clones. Dominant NKG2C+ clonotypes made up roughly 1.0-8% of CD8+ T cells in 5 or 6 donors.

The chain joins TRBV7-3 to TRBJ2-3; absent DNA, TCRdb's TRBD2 call cannot be checked. The origin of this receptor is a man aged 18-70 years in good health. The sample was blood T cells: a sorted CD56 or NKG2C T cell subset, CD4+ or CD8+ T cells, or bulk PBMC T cells (not recorded which). The CDR3 sequence is CASSLKAGEVDTQYF.